This record covers a single TCR beta chain. Its antigen is unidentified. This entry is derived from a study of naive and memory T cell subsets. Study conclusions and caveats: A few larger clonotypes appeared in naive repertoires, especially CD8, possibly memory cells re-expressing CD45RA.

Between the trimmed V and J ends, which lost 3 bases and 0 bases, there was a span of 15 bases. The CDR3 runs 17 residues. CDR1 is MNHEY and CDR2 is SVGAGI in the germline V gene. Two oligonucleotides, mixed equimolar, formed the beta constant-region primer covering TRBC1 and TRBC2. The ligated cDNA underwent four PCR rounds using SP2 and nested alpha and beta constant-region primers. TCRdb itself ran the UMI-ligation and nested PCR reads through MiXCR, one entry per CDR3 protein. The sample carries roughly 140,000 distinct CDR3 sequences, about a fifth recorded once. Input material: naive CD8+ T cells from blood. The TCR comes from a human donor in good health. The V call is TRBV6-5, the J call TRBJ1-5; D is unresolved. This chain's CDR3 is CASSYRVDGLSNQPQHF. The CDR3 DNA follows: TGTGCCAGCAGTTATAGGGTCGACGGCCTTAGCAATCAGCCCCAGCATTTT.